The 12 T cell receptor beta chains reported below all come from one sample, sequenced in a study of T cell changes during pregnancy in multiple sclerosis. Data came from immunoSEQ multiplex PCR; TCRdb stores just in-frame clones and leaves some out. This table has around 12,000 clones, roughly 86% appearing once. The starting material was CD8+ T cells from peripheral blood mononuclear cells, obtained in the first trimester of pregnancy. The receptor set was obtained from a female donor with multiple sclerosis, enrolled in a pregnancy study.

The rearrangement uses TRBV4-1 and TRBJ1-2; D not resolved. The V gene's germline CDR1 is MGHRA and CDR2 YSYEKL. V lost 1 base to trimming and J lost 4 bases, with 13 bases between them. This CDR3 contains 15 residues. CDR3 DNA sequence: TGCGCCAGCAGCCAAGTATTAGTAGCCCGCTATGGCTACACCTTC. It specifies CASSQVLVARYGYTF.

The chain joins TRBV30 to TRBJ1-5; 7 bases agree with TRBD1. CDR1 is GTSNPN, CDR2 SVGIG, per germline (reference sequence). The CDR3 contains 11 residues. V was pared by 5 bases and J by 5 bases, with 0 bases of the junction left unmatched. The CDR3 nucleotides are TGTGCCTGGGGACAGGATCAGCCCCAGCATTTT. It codes for CAWGQDQPQHF.

The J gene is TRBJ2-7, the V gene TRBV2; D possibly corresponds to TRBD1 (6 bases). Looked up from germline, CDR1 is SNHLY and CDR2 is FYNNEI. The CDR3 is made up of 15 amino acids. The V gene lost 6 bases and the J gene lost 2 bases, with 17 bases spanning the gap. The CDR3 DNA sequence: TGTGCCAGCAGCGCTTACAGGGCCTCCCCCTACGAGCAGTACTTC. Translation: CASSAYRASPYEQYF.

The V gene is TRBV5-5, the J gene TRBJ1-1; 7 nucleotides line up with TRBD1. This CDR3 is 15 amino acids long. Germline V CDR1 and CDR2: SGHKS, YYEKEE (reference sequence). The ends lost 0 bases at V and 4 bases at J; junction bases unmatched: 6. The CDR3 region has the DNA TGTGCCAGCAGCTTGGGTGCAGGGGGACCCACTGAAGCTTTCTTT. Translating gives CASSLGAGGPTEAFF.

The V gene is TRBV6-1, the J gene TRBJ2-6, with D possibly matching TRBD1 (5 bases). The CDR3 loop spans 15 amino acids. Germline CDR1 and CDR2: MNHNS and SASEGT. Trimming left V 3 bases short and J 0 bases short, with 6 bases between. The CDR3, as DNA: TGTGCCAGCAGTGACAGGGTCTCTGGGGCCAACGTCCTGACTTTC. Translating gives CASSDRVSGANVLTF.

This chain connects TRBV16 to TRBJ1-3, with TRBD1 as a possible D gene (6 bases). The CDR3 extends over 17 amino acids. Trimming removed 4 bases at V and 1 base at J, with 17 bases between. CDR1 is KGHSY and CDR2 is FQNENV in the germline V gene. The DNA for the CDR3 is TGTGCCAGCAGCCGCCAGGCAGGGGCACGTTCTGGAAACACCATATATTTT. Protein: CASSRQAGARSGNTIYF.

This clone was seen only once. The chain carries TRBV7-8 and TRBJ1-5, with D possibly matching TRBD1 (5 bases). The CDR3 runs 16 residues. The germline V gene has CDR1 SGHVS and CDR2 FQNEAQ. V lost 5 bases and J lost 0, with 14 bases in between. The CDR3 DNA reads as TGTGCCAGCAGCGTTACCTCGGGACTTAGCAATCAGCCCCAGCATTTT. Residues: CASSVTSGLSNQPQHF.

The V and J genes are TRBV28 and TRBJ1-2; 7 bases match TRBD1. Germline CDR1 is MDHEN and CDR2 is SYDVKM. The CDR3 spans 12 residues. The ends lost 4 bases at V and 7 bases at J; junction bases unmatched: 3. In DNA, the CDR3 is TGTGCCAGCAGTTCGAACAGGGGTGGCTACACCTTC. The encoded protein is CASSSNRGGYTF.

This chain uses TRBV6-5 with TRBJ1-1; TRBD1 agrees at 7 bases. The trim removed 0 bases at V and 7 bases at J, leaving 8 bases unmatched. Germline lookup yields CDR1 MNHEY and CDR2 SVGAGI. This CDR3 is 15 amino acids long. CDR3 sequence: CASSYSIGGADEAFF. The CDR3 DNA sequence: TGTGCCAGCAGTTACTCGATAGGGGGCGCGGATGAAGCTTTCTTT.

The chain's CDR3 is CASSRGGGAVGELFF. CDR3 DNA: TGTGCCAGCAGTAGGGGCGGGGGGGCTGTCGGGGAGCTGTTTTTT. The V call is TRBV27, the J call TRBJ2-2, with 9 bases fitting TRBD2. With V trimmed by 5 bases and J by 7 bases, 8 bases remained unmatched. CDR1 is MNHEY, CDR2 SMNVEV, per germline (reference sequence). The CDR3 runs to 15 residues.

This clone is a singleton in its sample. The chain employs TRBV5-4 and TRBJ1-1; 9 positions match TRBD1. Germline CDR1 is SGHNT and CDR2 is YYREEE (reference sequence). J lost 5 bases, V lost 4 bases, and 6 bases had no gene match. The CDR3 length is 14 residues. CDR3 nucleotide sequence: TGTGCCAGCAGCGCCGGGACAGGGATTACTGAAGCTTTCTTT. Amino acids: CASSAGTGITEAFF. Filled out from reference TRBV5-4 and TRBJ1-1, the complete variable domain reads ETGVTQSPTHLIKTRGQQVTLRCSSQSGHNTVSWYQQALGQGPQFIFQYYREEENGRGNFPPRFSGLQFPNYSSELNVNALELDDSALYLCASSAGTGITEAFFGQGTRLTVV.

The chain joins TRBV4-3 to TRBJ1-1; TRBD1 matches 8 bases. Germline V gene lookup returns CDR1 LGHNA and CDR2 YSLEER. V trimming: 3 bases; J trimming: 4 bases; junction bases outside the gene matches: 13. The CDR3 is 17 amino acids. CDR3 in DNA: TGCGCCAGCAGCCAGTTCACATCACAGGGGGGGAGCACTGAAGCTTTCTTT. Translating it yields CASSQFTSQGGSTEAFF.